This T cell receptor beta chain was sequenced during a study of early T cells in non-severe SARS-CoV-2 infection. Study-wide context: The study sequenced bulk RNA from unsorted whole blood, with chains unpaired.

V was pared by 2 bases and J by 1 base, with 4 bases of the junction left unmatched. CDR1 and CDR2 from the germline V gene are MNHNS and SASEGT. The CDR3 sequence is 15 residues long. Points from the study as a whole: Lookups in VDJdb leaned toward anti-spike CD8 responses and missed private and CD4 specificities.

Individual cDNA molecules carried attached unique molecular identifiers. TCRdb fed the 5' RACE reads into MiXCR, producing one record per CDR3 protein. The sample holds more than 40,000 distinct CDR3 sequences, 3% to 4% seen once. This clonotype was picked up many times. Its antigen is as yet unknown. Sequencing was done on a sample of whole blood. The sequence was obtained from an adult who was a healthcare worker with PCR-confirmed SARS-CoV-2 infection or an uninfected control (not recorded which). The gene calls are TRBV6-1 and TRBJ1-1; 7 bases map to TRBD1. The CDR3 here is CASSEWDRQNTEAFF. CDR3 in DNA: TGTGCCAGCAGTGAATGGGACAGACAGAACACTGAAGCTTTCTTT.